Sequencing of this T cell receptor beta chain was carried out in a study of shared clonotypes between healthy human individuals. Background on the study: A couple of women and a few men aged 18 to 49 made up the donors. Study-wide findings and caveats: Owing to a small donor count, the genetic and exposure-history diversity represented was limited.

For each subset, genomic DNA was distributed in equal portions over several immunoSEQ plates. Clones were sequenced by immunoSEQ multiplex PCR, and TCRdb holds only the in-frame ones, with some missing. The repertoire has 2 million or so clones, 85% to 95% of them found once; the top ten carry approximately 0.13%. A word on this clone: Its target is unknown.

This clonotype was sampled from a young man in good health. Material for sequencing was naive CD4+ T cells sorted from blood. Regarding subset: CD45RA+ positively selected.

CDR3 in DNA: TGTGCCAGCAGACAGGGAGGGAATAATTCACCCCTCCACTTT. This codes for CASRQGGNNSPLHF. The chain joins TRBV6-6 to TRBJ1-6; TRBD1 is a possible D gene (6 bases). The V gene lost 6 bases and the J gene lost 5 bases, with 11 bases spanning the gap. Germline V gene data show CDR1 as MNHNY and CDR2 as SVGAGI (reference sequence). The CDR3 runs to 14 residues.